Following are 25 T cell receptor beta chains from one sample sequenced in a study of blood T cell repertoires in COVID-19. Sequencing was performed with immunoSEQ multiplex PCR; in TCRdb, only in-frame clones are kept and a portion is missing. The profile covers about 73,000 clones, with 70% to 85% appearing a single time and 4.1% taken by the ten largest. The sequenced sample was peripheral blood. Receptor source: a woman in her sixties with acute or convalescent COVID-19.

This chain uses TRBV5-1 with TRBJ2-2; D possibly corresponds to TRBD2 (6 bases). Germline lookup yields CDR1 SGHRS and CDR2 YFSETQ. V lost 0 bases and J lost 1, with 10 bases in between. CDR3 length equals 16 residues. DNA for the CDR3: TGCGCCAGCAGCTTGGCGGGGGTGAAGAACACCGGGGAGCTGTTTTTT. It encodes CASSLAGVKNTGELFF.

The CDR3 here is CASSGAGEWFF. CDR3 bases: TGTGCCAGCAGCGGGGCGGGGGAATGGTTCTTC. V usage is TRBV9 and J usage is TRBJ2-1, with TRBD2 identical over 7 bases. V gave up 3 bases and J gave up 15 bases; unmatched junction bases: 6. The germline gives CDR1 SGDLS, CDR2 YYNGEE. The CDR3 length is 11 residues.

This rearrangement joins TRBV7-2 to TRBJ1-5; D not certain. This CDR3 region has 14 residues. V was cut by 3 bases and J by 1 base, with 7 bases left in between. The germline gives CDR1 SGHTA, CDR2 FQGNSA. The CDR3 spells CASSLTPSNQPQHF. CDR3 bases: TGTGCCAGCAGCTTGACACCGAGCAATCAGCCCCAGCATTTT. Looking up the rest from reference TRBV7-2 and TRBJ1-5 gives the full variable domain: GAGVSQSPSNKVTEKGKDVELRCDPISGHTALYWYRQSLGQGLEFLIYFQGNSAPDKSGLPSDRFSAERTGGSVSTLTIQRTQQEDSAVYLCASSLTPSNQPQHFGDGTRLSIL.

J is TRBJ1-4 and V is TRBV12-3 or TRBV12-4; TRBD1 aligns across 7 bases. This CDR3 comprises 13 residues. Trimming removed 6 bases from V and 8 bases from J; junction bases left unmatched: 6. The DNA for the CDR3 is TGTGCCAGCAGATACGGGACAGTAGAAAAACTGTTTTTT. This sequence encodes CASRYGTVEKLFF.

The V gene is TRBV7-9, the J gene TRBJ2-3; no clear D gene. Germline V gene sequence: CDR1 SEHNR, CDR2 FQNEAQ (reference sequence). The CDR3 has 15 residues. Trimming took 5 bases from V and 0 from J, leaving 12 bases between them. CDR3 residues: CASSLSAGSTDTQYF. CDR3 nucleotide sequence: TGTGCCAGCAGCCTGTCCGCAGGTAGCACAGATACGCAGTATTTT.

CDR3 region: CASRPQGVRDSPLHF. The CDR3 DNA reads as TGTGCCAGTAGGCCACAGGGGGTGAGAGACTCACCCCTCCACTTT. The chain has TRBV19 and TRBJ1-6, with TRBD1 matching over 8 bases. Germline V lookup: CDR1 LNHDA, CDR2 SQIVND (reference sequence). V gave up 6 bases and J gave up 10 bases; unmatched junction bases: 11. The CDR3 length is 15 residues.

The chain is built from TRBV24-1 and TRBJ2-1; 7 nucleotides match TRBD2. The CDR3 length is 15 residues. The germline V gene has CDR1 KGHDR and CDR2 SFDVKD. V gave up 5 bases and J gave up 4 bases; unmatched junction bases: 7. CDR3 residues: CATSAWGGGYNEQFF. DNA for the CDR3: TGTGCCACCAGTGCGTGGGGCGGGGGTTACAATGAGCAGTTCTTC.

The chain carries TRBV6-5 and TRBJ1-3, with TRBD1 as a possible D gene (5 bases). V lost 6 bases and J lost 1, with 7 bases in between. Per the germline V gene, CDR1 is MNHEY and CDR2 is SVGAGI. This CDR3 spans 13 amino acids. The CDR3 protein is CASSTGSGNTIYF. DNA for the CDR3: TGTGCCAGCAGCACAGGTTCTGGAAACACCATATATTTT.

The chain joins TRBV7-9 to TRBJ2-5; 9 positions match TRBD2. The germline CDR1 and CDR2 sequences are SEHNR and FQNEAQ (reference sequence). This CDR3 is 17 amino acids long. Germline trimming cut 3 bases from V and 5 bases from J; bases unmatched to any gene: 13. In DNA, the CDR3 is TGTGCCAGCAGCTTCAACCTGATGGGGACTAGCCGGGAGACCCAGTACTTC. Translation: CASSFNLMGTSRETQYF.

The J gene is TRBJ2-4, the V gene TRBV4-2, with D possibly being TRBD2 (6 bases). CDR3 length: 16 amino acids. V lost 1 base and J lost 1, with 11 bases in between. CDR1 LGHNA and CDR2 YNFKEQ come from the germline V gene. The CDR3 region has the DNA TGTGCCAGCAGCCAAGCGTGGGGGGAGGCCAAAAACATTCAGTACTTC. Translation: CASSQAWGEAKNIQYF.

The V gene is TRBV6-1, the J gene TRBJ2-7; 7 positions match TRBD1. The CDR3 totals 16 residues. Germline assignment: CDR1 MNHNS and CDR2 SASEGT. Losses at the gene ends were 2 bases for V and 0 bases for J; bases not matched to a gene: 7. The CDR3 protein is CASSEPPGTVSYEQYF. CDR3 DNA sequence: TGTGCCAGCAGTGAACCCCCGGGGACAGTCTCCTACGAGCAGTACTTC.

The chain carries TRBV4-1 and TRBJ1-1, with D maybe TRBD1 (6 bases). V gave up 5 bases and J gave up 4 bases, with 11 bases separating them. Per germline, CDR1 MGHRA and CDR2 YSYEKL. This CDR3 is built from 13 residues. In nucleotides, the CDR3 is TGCGCCAGCAGCTATCGAGGGGGCACTGAAGCTTTCTTT. This sequence encodes CASSYRGGTEAFF.

The chain employs TRBV7-9 and TRBJ2-1, with 8 bases aligning to TRBD2. J was trimmed by 6 bases and V by 1 base; bases with no gene match: 11. This CDR3 is built from 17 residues. The V gene's germline CDR1 is SEHNR and CDR2 FQNEAQ (reference sequence). CDR3 bases: TGTGCCAGCAGCTTAGTTCAGTTGGGGACTAGTGTCAATGAGCAGTTCTTC. It specifies CASSLVQLGTSVNEQFF.

This chain joins TRBV7-9 and TRBJ1-3; tentatively, D is TRBD1 (5 bases). Germline values: CDR1 SEHNR, CDR2 FQNEAQ (reference sequence). This CDR3 is 18 amino acids long. Trimming left V 4 bases short and J 2 bases short, with 21 bases between. The CDR3 loop reads CASSSPGYQGTTGNTIYF. In DNA, the CDR3 is TGTGCCAGCAGCTCCCCCGGGTACCAGGGAACTACTGGAAACACCATATATTTT. The entire variable domain, with the rest obtained from reference TRBV7-9 and TRBJ1-3, is as follows: DTGVSQNPRHKITKRGQNVTFRCDPISEHNRLYWYRQTLGQGPEFLTYFQNEAQLEKSRLLSDRFSAERPKGSFSTLEIQRTEQGDSAMYLCASSSPGYQGTTGNTIYFGEGSWLTVV.

J is TRBJ1-2 and V is TRBV18; perhaps TRBD1 as D (5 bases). Germline lookup yields CDR1 KGHSH and CDR2 LQKENI. CDR3 length equals 12 residues. The V end lost 4 bases, the J end lost 8 bases, and 11 bases lay between the germline ends. The CDR3: CASSQDKVGYTF. CDR3 in DNA: TGTGCCAGCTCACAGGACAAGGTGGGCTACACCTTC.

This rearrangement joins TRBV28 to TRBJ1-4; 7 nucleotides align to TRBD1. The germline gives CDR1 MDHEN, CDR2 SYDVKM. The CDR3 is 11 residues long. V lost 10 bases, J lost 8 bases, and 4 bases stayed unmatched. The chain's CDR3 is CAMGQIEKLFF. The CDR3 nucleotides read TGTGCCATGGGACAGATCGAAAAACTGTTTTTT.

The V and J genes are TRBV19 and TRBJ2-5; 7 bases are shared with TRBD1. The J segment lost 1 base and the V segment lost 1 base, leaving 6 bases of the junction unmatched. Germline values: CDR1 LNHDA, CDR2 SQIVND (reference sequence). The CDR3 runs to 16 residues. The CDR3 loop is CASSIGRTGIQETQYF. The CDR3 coding sequence is TGTGCCAGTAGTATAGGTAGGACAGGAATCCAAGAGACCCAGTACTTC. Full variable domain (remainder filled in from reference TRBV19 and TRBJ2-5): DGGITQSPKYLFRKEGQNVTLSCEQNLNHDAMYWYRQDPGQGLRLIYYSQIVNDFQKGDIAEGYSVSREKKESFPLTVTSAQKNPTAFYLCASSIGRTGIQETQYFGPGTRLLVL.

The V gene is TRBV18, the J gene TRBJ1-2, with 8 positions matching TRBD1. The CDR3 has 19 residues. Germline CDR1 is KGHSH and CDR2 is LQKENI. With 5 bases clipped from V and 1 base from J, the junction kept 18 bases outside the gene matches. CDR3 region: CASSSVNSRGQFVNYGYTF. CDR3 DNA: TGTGCCAGCTCATCGGTTAACTCCAGGGGGCAGTTTGTTAACTATGGCTACACCTTC. The full variable domain, with the rest looked up from reference TRBV18 and TRBJ1-2, is NAGVMQNPRHLVRRRGQEARLRCSPMKGHSHVYWYRQLPEEGLKFMVYLQKENIIDESGMPKERFSAEFPKEGPSILRIQQVVRGDSAAYFCASSSVNSRGQFVNYGYTFGSGTRLTVV.

The chain recombines TRBV15 with TRBJ1-5; 8 bases agree with TRBD1. This CDR3 has 15 residues. The germline V gene has CDR1 LNHNV and CDR2 YYDKDF (reference sequence). V was pared by 4 bases and J by 6 bases, with 8 bases of the junction left unmatched. CDR3 nucleotides: TGTGCCACCAGCACCGAACAGGGGGTAGGTCAGCCCCAGCATTTT. It translates to CATSTEQGVGQPQHF.

J is TRBJ2-1 and V is TRBV10-3; D is perhaps TRBD1 (6 bases). CDR3 size: 16 residues. V was cut by 5 bases and J by 3 bases, with 17 bases left in between. CDR1 is ENHRY, CDR2 SYGVKD, per germline. In DNA, the CDR3 is TGTGCCATCAGTCCCTTAGGGACACAAATCTACAATGAGCAGTTCTTC. This sequence encodes CAISPLGTQIYNEQFF.

V gene TRBV10-3 combines with J gene TRBJ1-1, with D tentatively TRBD1 (5 bases). The germline V and J ends were trimmed by 5 bases and 2 bases, with 9 bases remaining between them. Germline CDR1 reads ENHRY; CDR2 reads SYGVKD. CDR3 length equals 13 residues. The CDR3 protein is CAISPGLNTEAFF. The CDR3 DNA sequence: TGTGCCATCAGTCCGGGACTAAACACTGAAGCTTTCTTT.

The rearrangement joins TRBV2 to TRBJ1-2; D is perhaps TRBD1 (5 bases). V gave up 3 bases and J gave up 5 bases, with 16 bases separating them. CDR1 is SNHLY, CDR2 FYNNEI, per germline. The CDR3 totals 15 residues. The CDR3: CASSDGQLKGYGYTF. The CDR3 DNA is TGTGCCAGCAGTGATGGGCAGCTAAAGGGGTATGGCTACACCTTC.

The rearrangement uses TRBV27 and TRBJ1-2, with unresolved D. The V end was cut by 7 bases, the J end by 5 bases, with 23 bases between. CDR3 length: 16 residues. Germline V gene lookup returns CDR1 MNHEY and CDR2 SMNVEV (reference sequence). CDR3: CASKSGWQAGRYGYTF. The CDR3 nucleotides are TGTGCCAGCAAAAGTGGGTGGCAGGCCGGGAGGTATGGCTACACCTTC.

The chain carries TRBV29-1 and TRBJ1-2; the D gene is possibly TRBD1 (5 bases). The germline V and J ends were trimmed by 3 bases and 6 bases, with 20 bases remaining between them. This CDR3 spans 15 amino acids. Germline V CDR1 and CDR2: SQVTM, ANQGSEA. CDR3 DNA: TGCAGCGTTGAGAAATTGGGACGGGGAGGGGATGGCTACACCTTC. It codes for CSVEKLGRGGDGYTF.

The gene calls are TRBV7-9 and TRBJ1-1; weak D call: TRBD1 (5 bases). V was cut by 1 base and J by 2 bases, with 17 bases left in between. Germline V gene lookup returns CDR1 SEHNR and CDR2 FQNEAQ (reference sequence). The CDR3 is 17 residues long. As DNA, the CDR3 is TGTGCCAGCAGCTTAGGGCGAGGGGAGGGTTCAAACACTGAAGCTTTCTTT. Protein product: CASSLGRGEGSNTEAFF.